The next 20 T cell receptor beta chains were all read from a single sample in a study of cytomegalovirus exposure and HLA in healthy donors. Assay used: immunoSEQ multiplex PCR; TCRdb lists only in-frame clones, some missing. The sample records 120,000 to 150,000 clones, just over 85% being singletons. The sequencing sample was made of PBMCs. Every receptor here comes from a woman younger than 35 in good health and CMV-seropositive.

The chain recombines TRBV27 with TRBJ2-2, with a tentative D call TRBD1 (6 bases). The ends were cut back, 7 bases at V and 6 bases at J, with 18 bases in the middle. From germline, CDR1 is MNHEY and CDR2 SMNVEV (reference sequence). The CDR3 is 15 residues long. The CDR3, as DNA: TGTGCCAGCATTGACTACACAGGGTTTCCCGGGGAGCTGTTTTTT. Its translation is CASIDYTGFPGELFF.

V gene TRBV9 combines with J gene TRBJ2-1; 7 bases align to TRBD1. This CDR3 is 12 amino acids long. V lost 0 bases to trimming and J lost 12 bases; unmatched junction nucleotides: 3. Germline V gives CDR1 SGDLS, CDR2 YYNGEE. The CDR3 sequence is CASSVGHRGQFF. Here the CDR3 DNA reads TGTGCCAGCAGCGTAGGACACAGGGGGCAGTTCTTC.

Only one count was recorded for this clone. The chain links TRBV5-8 to TRBJ2-2; tentatively, D is TRBD2 (6 bases). In germline, CDR1 is SGHTS, CDR2 YDEGEE. The CDR3 runs to 16 residues. Trimming removed 6 bases from V and 3 bases from J, with 18 bases in between. CDR3 sequence reads: CASIGEPWRDTGELFF. DNA for the CDR3: TGTGCCAGCATCGGAGAACCCTGGAGGGACACCGGGGAGCTGTTTTTT.

This sequence joins TRBV5-1 and TRBJ1-6; D unclear. Germline CDR1 SGHRS, CDR2 YFSETQ. Trimming stripped 2 bases from V and 0 bases from J, with 9 bases between. The CDR3 covers 16 residues. CDR3 region: CASSFTTGSYNSPLHF. In nucleotides, the CDR3 is TGCGCCAGCAGCTTTACCACGGGCTCCTATAATTCACCCCTCCACTTT.

This clone was counted between two and nine times. The gene calls are TRBV19 and TRBJ2-3; D unclear. The CDR3 is 16 residues long. Germline V gene sequence: CDR1 LNHDA, CDR2 SQIVND (reference sequence). V was trimmed by 6 bases and J by 2 bases, leaving 18 bases between them. The CDR3 is CASSPPGSVFTDTQYF. The CDR3 bases are TGTGCCAGTAGCCCGCCGGGTTCAGTTTTCACAGATACGCAGTATTTT.

This chain joins TRBV11-3 and TRBJ2-7; D is possibly TRBD2 (5 bases). The CDR3 extends over 15 amino acids. Trimming cost V 1 base and J 5 bases, with 15 bases left between them. The germline V gene encodes CDR1 SGHNT and CDR2 YENEEA. CDR3 residues: CASSLGGLRGDEQYF. The CDR3 DNA follows: TGTGCCAGCAGCTTAGGCGGGCTCCGGGGAGACGAGCAGTACTTC.

For this clone: Distinct nucleotide sequences in the sample also encode this CDR3. V is TRBV5-1 and J is TRBJ2-7, with D hard to call. The CDR3 spans 13 residues. Per germline, CDR1 SGHRS and CDR2 YFSETQ. Trimming removed 0 bases from V and 1 base from J, with 5 bases in between. In nucleotides, the CDR3 is TGCGCCAGCAGCTTGGCAGTATCCTACGAGCAGTACTTC. Its translation: CASSLAVSYEQYF.

The chain carries TRBV4-2 and TRBJ2-7, with 11 bases that match TRBD2. From germline, CDR1 is LGHNA and CDR2 YNFKEQ. The CDR3 loop spans 16 amino acids. Trimming removed 0 bases from V and 1 base from J; junction bases left unmatched: 2. For the CDR3, the DNA is TGTGCCAGCAGCCAAGAGGGACTAGCGGAATCCTACGAGCAGTACTTC. Amino acid sequence: CASSQEGLAESYEQYF.

This sequence joins TRBV19 and TRBJ1-6; a possible D gene is TRBD1 (5 bases). This CDR3 is 14 amino acids long. CDR1 is LNHDA, CDR2 SQIVND, per germline (reference sequence). With 2 bases removed from V and 12 bases from J, the gap between germline ends came to 14 bases. CDR3 in DNA: TGTGCCAGTAGTATATCGGGCGGGGGACGACCCCTCCACTTT. This translates into CASSISGGGRPLHF.

J is TRBJ1-2 and V is TRBV4-1, with TRBD1 matching over 7 bases. V shed 2 bases, J shed 4 bases, and the junction held 13 bases outside the gene matches. CDR1 is MGHRA and CDR2 is YSYEKL in the germline V gene. CDR3 length: 17 amino acids. The CDR3 nucleotides read TGCGCCAGCAGCCAACGGGACAGCTTCCCGGGCTTCTATGGCTACACCTTC. It codes for CASSQRDSFPGFYGYTF.

Comment on this clone: The same CDR3 can be traced to other DNA sequences in this sample. The rearrangement uses TRBV27 and TRBJ1-2; 9 bases line up with TRBD1. The junction had 10 bases not matched to a gene; V was cut back by 6 bases and J by 8 bases. CDR3 size: 14 residues. Germline V lookup: CDR1 MNHEY, CDR2 SMNVEV (reference sequence). In nucleotides, the CDR3 is TGTGCCAGCAGCCCGGACAGGGGCTCGCGGGGCTACACCTTC. This encodes CASSPDRGSRGYTF.

The chain combines TRBV27 with TRBJ1-1; no clear D gene. CDR1 MNHEY and CDR2 SMNVEV come from the germline V gene (reference sequence). CDR3 size: 15 residues. The germline V and J ends were trimmed by 0 bases and 1 base, with 9 bases remaining between them. The CDR3 DNA reads TGTGCCAGCAGTTTATCACCCAGACAGAACACTGAAGCTTTCTTT. Translating it yields CASSLSPRQNTEAFF.

The genes are TRBV28 and TRBJ2-7; 15 bases align to TRBD2. Trimming took 2 bases from V and 4 from J; bases not matched to a gene: 9. The CDR3 runs 18 residues. Germline V gives CDR1 MDHEN, CDR2 SYDVKM. The CDR3 loop is CASSLLRTSGGAQYEQYF. CDR3 bases: TGTGCCAGCAGTTTACTCCGGACTAGCGGGGGGGCGCAGTACGAGCAGTACTTC.

The rearrangement uses TRBV5-1 and TRBJ1-1, with unresolved D. Germline CDR1 is SGHRS and CDR2 is YFSETQ. Trimming took 4 bases from V and 3 from J, leaving 10 bases between them. The length of the CDR3 is 13 residues. Here the CDR3 reads CASSRNRDTEAFF. In DNA form, the CDR3 reads TGCGCCAGCAGCAGAAACCGGGACACTGAAGCTTTCTTT.

This clone was counted a single time. The genes are TRBV13 and TRBJ2-5; TRBD2 is a possible D gene (5 bases). This CDR3 comprises 12 residues. V dropped 4 bases and J dropped 5 bases, with 8 bases sitting between them. CDR1 and CDR2 from the germline V gene are PRHDT and FYEKMQ (reference sequence). CDR3 bases: TGTGCCAGCAGCTCCCGAGGGGAGACCCAGTACTTC. It codes for CASSSRGETQYF.

V gene TRBV10-3 combines with J gene TRBJ1-3, with 10 bases aligning to TRBD1. The germline V gene encodes CDR1 ENHRY and CDR2 SYGVKD. CDR3 size: 17 residues. V was pared by 6 bases and J by 3 bases, with 11 bases of the junction left unmatched. The CDR3 region is CAIRTPGQGIGGNTIYF. For the CDR3, the DNA is TGTGCCATCAGGACCCCGGGACAGGGGATTGGTGGAAACACCATATATTTT.

The chain recombines TRBV2 with TRBJ2-7; 9 bases fit TRBD2. The junction had 11 bases not matched to a gene; V was cut back by 6 bases and J by 5 bases. CDR3 size: 15 residues. Germline CDR1 SNHLY, CDR2 FYNNEI. The CDR3 DNA is TGTGCCAGCAGCGCCTCGGCGGGGGGGTATAACGAGCAGTACTTC. This sequence encodes CASSASAGGYNEQYF.

J is TRBJ2-7 and V is TRBV5-8, with 10 bases aligning to TRBD1. J was trimmed by 7 bases and V by 5 bases; bases with no gene match: 15. Germline CDR1 SGHTS, CDR2 YDEGEE. The CDR3 has 16 amino acids. CDR3 protein: CASRSRTGTGAREQYF. The CDR3 coding sequence is TGTGCCAGCAGAAGCAGAACCGGGACAGGGGCGAGGGAGCAGTACTTC.

V is TRBV5-6 and J is TRBJ1-2; D is undetermined. V lost 2 bases and J 4 bases, leaving 3 bases between the germline ends. Germline-derived CDR1 and CDR2 are SGHDT and YYEEEE. The CDR3 runs 11 residues. The CDR3 protein is CASSFRYGYTF. The DNA of the CDR3 is TGTGCCAGCAGCTTTCGCTATGGCTACACCTTC.

This chain links TRBV7-2 with TRBJ1-2, with a weak D call TRBD1 (5 bases). The CDR3 is made up of 14 amino acids. Trimming pared 5 bases from V and 8 bases from J, leaving 18 bases between. Germline V gene sequence: CDR1 SGHTA, CDR2 FQGNSA. CDR3 in DNA: TGTGCCAGCAGCCCATGGTGGGGGGACGGGGGCTACACCTTC. Protein product: CASSPWWGDGGYTF.